Detailed here is one T cell receptor (beta chain). This sample is drawn from a study of T cell changes during pregnancy in multiple sclerosis. The data were produced by immunoSEQ multiplex PCR, yet TCRdb's version contains in-frame clones alone and is incomplete. The sample has under 25,000 clones, more than 75% seen once. The V gene lost 7 bases and the J gene lost 4 bases, with 4 bases spanning the gap. Germline values: CDR1 SQVTM, CDR2 ANQGSEA. The CDR3 consists of 10 residues. Sequences were derived from CD8+ T cells from peripheral blood mononuclear cells, sampled before pregnancy. This chain joins TRBV29-1 and TRBJ2-2; D is uncertain. The clonotype was recovered from a female donor with multiple sclerosis, enrolled in a pregnancy study. The CDR3 DNA reads as TGCAGCGCCTTCACCGGGGAGCTGTTTTTT. This gives the protein CSAFTGELFF.